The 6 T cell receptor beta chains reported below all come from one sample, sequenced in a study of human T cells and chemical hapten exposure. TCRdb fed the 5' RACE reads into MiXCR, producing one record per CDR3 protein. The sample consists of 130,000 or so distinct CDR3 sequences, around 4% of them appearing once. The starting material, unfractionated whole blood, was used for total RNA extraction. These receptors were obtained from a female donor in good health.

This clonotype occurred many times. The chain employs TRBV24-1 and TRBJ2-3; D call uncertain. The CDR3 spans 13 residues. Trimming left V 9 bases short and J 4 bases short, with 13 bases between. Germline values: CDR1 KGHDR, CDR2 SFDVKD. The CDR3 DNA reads TGTGCCACCCATAGTACATGGGCAGATACGCAGTATTTT. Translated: CATHSTWADTQYF.

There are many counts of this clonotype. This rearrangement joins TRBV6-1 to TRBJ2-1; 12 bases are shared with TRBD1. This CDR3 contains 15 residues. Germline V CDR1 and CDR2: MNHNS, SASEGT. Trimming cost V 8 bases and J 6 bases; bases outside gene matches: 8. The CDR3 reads CASVGDRGRLNEQFF. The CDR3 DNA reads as TGTGCCAGCGTGGGGGACAGGGGGCGTCTCAATGAGCAGTTCTTC.

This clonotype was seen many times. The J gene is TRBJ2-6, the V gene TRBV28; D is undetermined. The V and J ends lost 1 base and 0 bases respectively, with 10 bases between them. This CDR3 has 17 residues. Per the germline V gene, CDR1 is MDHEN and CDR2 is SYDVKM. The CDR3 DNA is TGTGCCAGCAGTTTATTGGGATCGGGCTCTGGGGCCAACGTCCTGACTTTC. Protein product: CASSLLGSGSGANVLTF.

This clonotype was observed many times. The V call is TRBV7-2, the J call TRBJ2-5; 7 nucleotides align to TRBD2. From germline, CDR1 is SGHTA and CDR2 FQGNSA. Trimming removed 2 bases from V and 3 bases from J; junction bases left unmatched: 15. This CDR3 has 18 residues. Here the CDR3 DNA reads TGTGCCAGCAGCTTAAGATTAGGGGAGCGGGGAGGGAAAGAGACCCAGTACTTC. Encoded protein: CASSLRLGERGGKETQYF.

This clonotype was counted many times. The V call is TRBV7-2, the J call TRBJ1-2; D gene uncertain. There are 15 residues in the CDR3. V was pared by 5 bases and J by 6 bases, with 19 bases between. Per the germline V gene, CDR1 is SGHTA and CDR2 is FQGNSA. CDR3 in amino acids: CASSSRQPYLDGYTF. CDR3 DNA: TGTGCCAGCAGCAGCCGGCAGCCCTATTTAGATGGCTACACCTTC. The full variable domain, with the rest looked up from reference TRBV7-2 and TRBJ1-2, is GAGVSQSPSNKVTEKGKDVELRCDPISGHTALYWYRQSLGQGLEFLIYFQGNSAPDKSGLPSDRFSAERTGGSVSTLTIQRTQQEDSAVYLCASSSRQPYLDGYTFGSGTRLTVV.

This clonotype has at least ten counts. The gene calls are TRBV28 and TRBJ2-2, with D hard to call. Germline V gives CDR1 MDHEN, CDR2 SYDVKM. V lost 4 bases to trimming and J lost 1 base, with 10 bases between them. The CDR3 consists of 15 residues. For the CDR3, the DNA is TGTGCCAGCAGTTCACCAGACCGGAACACCGGGGAGCTGTTTTTT. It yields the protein CASSSPDRNTGELFF.